The T cell receptor beta chain described here comes from a study of T cell clonality in common variable immunodeficiency. Study-wide results and limits: Fewer deletions and N-nucleotide insertions were reportedly seen in common variable immunodeficiency TCR beta sequences.

This clone was seen ten or more times. The antigen is not known. Donors gave about 5 to 8.5 ml heparinized peripheral whole blood. Sequencing used immunoSEQ multiplex PCR; TCRdb keeps in-frame clones, though not all of them. There are 35,000 or so clones in the sample, none observed a single time. The sample was peripheral blood mononuclear cells. This TCR was recovered from a person aged 18 to 75 in good health.

The chain's CDR3 is CASSFVDRSSYEQYF. The sequenced part of the CDR3 DNA is TGCGCCAGCAGCTTCGTGGACAGAAGTTCCTACGAG. V and J are TRBV5-1 and TRBJ2-7, with D perhaps TRBD1 (6 bases). The CDR3 goes on 3 residues after the read ends, and that part is filled in from the germline J gene. This CDR3 comprises 15 residues. Germline assignment: CDR1 SGHRS and CDR2 YFSETQ. V lost 2 bases to trimming and J lost 1 base, with 13 bases between them.